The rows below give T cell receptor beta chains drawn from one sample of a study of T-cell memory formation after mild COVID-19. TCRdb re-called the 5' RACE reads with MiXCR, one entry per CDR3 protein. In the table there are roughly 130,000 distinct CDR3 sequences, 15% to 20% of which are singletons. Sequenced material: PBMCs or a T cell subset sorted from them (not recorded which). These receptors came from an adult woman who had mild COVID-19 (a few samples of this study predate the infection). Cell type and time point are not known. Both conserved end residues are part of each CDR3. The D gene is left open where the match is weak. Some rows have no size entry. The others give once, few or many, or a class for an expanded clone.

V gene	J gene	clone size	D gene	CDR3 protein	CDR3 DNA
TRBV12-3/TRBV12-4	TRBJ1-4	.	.	CASANSGGNEKLFF	TGTGCCAGCGCCAATTCGGGAGGAAATGAAAAACTGTTTTTT
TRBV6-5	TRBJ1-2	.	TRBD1	CASSSIRTGVTYGYTF	TGTGCCAGCAGTAGCATAAGGACAGGGGTAACTTATGGCTACACCTTC
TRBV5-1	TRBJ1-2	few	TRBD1	CASSGGTGGFGGYTF	TGCGCCAGCAGCGGCGGGACAGGGGGCTTCGGGGGCTACACCTTC
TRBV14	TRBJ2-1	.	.	CASSPLDRDYNEQFF	TGTGCCAGCAGCCCTCTCGACCGGGACTACAATGAGCAGTTCTTC
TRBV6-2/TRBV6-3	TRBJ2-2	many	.	CASSSDTKNTGELFF	TGTGCCAGCAGTTCGGACACCAAGAACACCGGGGAGCTGTTTTTT
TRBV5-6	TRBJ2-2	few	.	CASSLLDGANTGELFF	TGTGCCAGCAGCTTGTTGGACGGCGCGAACACCGGGGAGCTGTTTTTT
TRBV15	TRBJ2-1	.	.	CATSRDRAGKQFF	TGTGCCACCAGCAGAGATCGGGCAGGGAAGCAGTTCTTC
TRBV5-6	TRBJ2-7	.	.	CASSLGQGSEQYF	TGTGCCAGCAGCTTGGGGCAGGGGAGCGAGCAGTACTTC
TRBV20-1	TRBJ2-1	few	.	CSAPGLAEHYNEQFF	TGCAGTGCCCCTGGTCTAGCCGAACACTACAATGAGCAGTTCTTC
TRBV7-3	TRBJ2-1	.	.	CASSSTYNEQFF	TGTGCCAGCTCCTCCACCTACAATGAGCAGTTCTTC
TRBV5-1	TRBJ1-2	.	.	CASSLEGVAQSGYTF	TGCGCCAGCAGCTTGGAAGGCGTGGCACAGTCGGGCTACACCTTC
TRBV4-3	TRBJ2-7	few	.	CASSQSLVFYEQYF	TGCGCCAGCAGCCAGTCCCTCGTATTCTACGAGCAGTACTTC
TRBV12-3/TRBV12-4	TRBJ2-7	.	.	CASSHDRLLEQYF	TGTGCCAGCAGCCATGACAGACTACTGGAGCAGTACTTC
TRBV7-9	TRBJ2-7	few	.	CASSRGWEQYF	TGTGCCAGCAGCAGGGGGTGGGAGCAGTACTTC
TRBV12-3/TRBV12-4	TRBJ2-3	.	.	CASSPSIGTQYF	TGTGCCAGCAGCCCTAGCATAGGTACGCAGTATTTT
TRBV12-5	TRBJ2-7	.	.	CASGSRAYEQYF	TGTGCTAGTGGTTCCAGGGCCTACGAGCAGTACTTC
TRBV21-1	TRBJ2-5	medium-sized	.	CASRSPGLGTGDEETQYF	TGTGCCAGCAGGTCCCCGGGGTTGGGGACAGGGGACGAAGAGACCCAGTACTTC
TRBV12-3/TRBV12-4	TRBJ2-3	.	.	CAIRSPNHRTDTQYF	TGTGCCATCCGCTCTCCAAACCACCGCACAGATACGCAGTATTTT
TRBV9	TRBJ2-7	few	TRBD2	CASSVAEGGPYEQYF	TGTGCCAGCAGCGTAGCGGAGGGAGGGCCCTACGAGCAGTACTTC
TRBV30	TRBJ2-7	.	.	CAWTEYEGQYF	TGTGCCTGGACGGAGTATGAAGGGCAGTACTTC
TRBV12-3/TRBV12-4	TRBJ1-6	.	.	CASKGPGSPLHF	TGTGCCAGCAAGGGTCCCGGATCGCCCCTCCACTTT
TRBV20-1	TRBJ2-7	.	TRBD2	CSAAGTSEAYEQYF	TGCAGTGCTGCCGGGACTAGCGAGGCCTACGAGCAGTACTTC
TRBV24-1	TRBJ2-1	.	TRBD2	CATRLAGGSENEQFF	TGTGCCACCAGACTTGCGGGGGGGAGCGAGAATGAGCAGTTCTTC
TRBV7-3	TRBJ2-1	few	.	CASSERAASSYNEQFF	TGTGCCAGCAGCGAGAGGGCCGCCAGCTCCTACAATGAGCAGTTCTTC
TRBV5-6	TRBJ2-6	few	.	CASSLGFSGANVLTF	TGTGCCAGCAGCTTGGGGTTCTCTGGGGCCAACGTCCTGACTTTC
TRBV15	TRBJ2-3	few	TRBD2	CATSRDSSSGSTDTQYF	TGTGCCACCAGCAGAGATTCGTCTAGCGGGAGTACAGATACGCAGTATTTT
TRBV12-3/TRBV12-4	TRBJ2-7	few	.	CASSFWTDPYEQYF	TGTGCCAGCAGTTTTTGGACAGATCCCTACGAGCAGTACTTC
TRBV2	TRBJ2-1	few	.	CASRVGQSYNEQFF	TGTGCCAGCAGGGTCGGACAGAGCTACAATGAGCAGTTCTTC
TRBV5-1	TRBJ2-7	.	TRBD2	CASSLPSGGLSYEQYF	TGCGCCAGCAGCTTGCCAAGCGGGGGACTCTCCTACGAGCAGTACTTC
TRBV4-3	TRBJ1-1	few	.	CASSQELGSPEAFF	TGCGCCAGCAGCCAAGAGTTGGGGAGCCCTGAAGCTTTCTTT
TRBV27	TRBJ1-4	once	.	CASSLHGANEKLFF	TGTGCCAGCAGTTTACACGGGGCTAATGAAAAACTGTTTTTT
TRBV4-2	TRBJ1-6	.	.	CASSQERGVGSYNSPLHF	TGTGCCAGCAGCCAAGAGAGAGGGGTGGGCTCCTATAATTCACCCCTCCACTTT
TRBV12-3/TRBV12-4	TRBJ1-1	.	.	CASSLGGQAFF	TGTGCCAGCAGTTTAGGGGGACAAGCTTTCTTT
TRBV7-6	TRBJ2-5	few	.	CASSLAQGWETQYF	TGTGCCAGCAGCTTAGCACAGGGTTGGGAGACCCAGTACTTC
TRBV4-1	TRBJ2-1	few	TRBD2	CASSQGVAGGINEQFF	TGCGCCAGCAGCCAAGGGGTAGCGGGAGGGATAAATGAGCAGTTCTTC
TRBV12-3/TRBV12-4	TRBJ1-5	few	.	CASSTVGDQPQHF	TGTGCCAGCAGTACAGTAGGGGATCAGCCCCAGCATTTT
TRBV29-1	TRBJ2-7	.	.	CSVGLSYEQYF	TGCAGCGTTGGTCTCTCCTACGAGCAGTACTTC